This T cell receptor beta chain originates from a study of shared clonotypes between healthy human individuals. Clones were read by immunoSEQ multiplex PCR, and TCRdb kept only the in-frame ones, dropping some. The profile shows approximately 810,000 clones, approximately 92% of them singletons. The naive CD8 fraction comprised CD45RO-negative cells positively selected for CCR7 and excluded terminally differentiated effector memory CD45RA+ cells. The CDR3 extends over 13 amino acids. The germline gives CDR1 SGHVS, CDR2 FNYEAQ. The germline V and J ends were trimmed by 4 bases and 2 bases, with 8 bases remaining between them.

Sequencing was carried out using naive CD8+ T cells sorted from blood. J is TRBJ1-1 and V is TRBV7-6, with D hard to call. The sequence was obtained from a young man in good health. CDR3 coding DNA: TGTGCCAGCAGCTCCCGGTTTAACACTGAAGCTTTCTTT. It codes for CASSSRFNTEAFF.